This record looks at one T cell receptor (beta chain) sequence and its context. This entry belongs to a study of T cell changes during pregnancy in multiple sclerosis. The protocol was immunoSEQ multiplex PCR, while the TCRdb copy is restricted to in-frame clones and leaves out a portion. The sample gives fewer than 75,000 clones, around 93% of which show up once; roughly 3.6% is in the top ten. Germline loops: CDR1 ENHRY, CDR2 SYGVKD. CDR3 length: 16 residues. The J segment lost 6 bases and the V segment lost 2 bases, leaving 10 bases of the junction unmatched. This specimen was peripheral blood, taken after pregnancy. The rearrangement links TRBV10-3 to TRBJ2-3; 8 bases map to TRBD1. The sequence was obtained from a female donor in good health, enrolled as a control in a pregnancy study. The CDR3 sequence is CAISERGQGVKDTQYF. The CDR3 nucleotides read TGTGCCATCAGTGAGCGCGGACAGGGTGTAAAGGATACGCAGTATTTT.